The sequence of this TCR beta chain was determined in a study of human T cells and chemical hapten exposure. CDR1 and CDR2 (germline): MNHEY, SVGAGI. The CDR3 contains 17 residues. The J segment lost 5 bases and the V segment lost 6 bases, leaving 12 bases of the junction unmatched. In its sample, this clonotype was seen a few times. Its cognate antigen is unknown. General study results and limits: Donors were affected by alopecia, so their immune reaction might vary from that of healthy individuals.

TCRdb recomputed calls from the RACE reads with MiXCR, one row per CDR3 protein. The sample carries under 100,000 distinct CDR3 sequences, about 8.5% recorded once. Time point meaning: pre-sensitization, week 0. The treatment is: therapeutic diphenylcyclopropenone sensitization with weekly scalp DPC. Blood sampling occurred before each patch-test application. Sample donors consisted of patients with alopecia, aged 18 to 70 years, who were suitable for DPC. This chain joins TRBV6-5 and TRBJ2-5, with 13 bases that match TRBD2. This TCR derives from a man aged 35 to 55 with alopecia areata. Some clones in this sample may be carry-over from other donors' samples. The sample consisted of whole blood, taken in connection with sensitization to the hapten diphenylcyclopropenone (DPC). CDR3 DNA: TGTGCCAGCAGCCGGACTAGCGGGAGAGGATTAATGGAGACCCAGTACTTC. This codes for CASSRTSGRGLMETQYF.